This TCR beta chain comes out of a study of T cell responses to AZD1222 COVID-19 vaccine. The overall study: It was second doses at about 4 or about 12 weeks that were pooled. Study findings and constraints: Without day 14 samples, only post-peak T cell repertoires were studied. There were mostly white British donors and more females than males, and clonal diversity was possibly underestimated. Vaccine-associated CD4 TCRs spanned spike, dominant at 160-218 and 743-854.

Some clones are missing from TCRdb's copy, which holds only in-frame ones; the method was immunoSEQ multiplex PCR. The table records over 120,000 clones, around 90% of them present only once. Comments on this clone: Its cognate antigen is unknown.

V shed 3 bases and J 4 bases; nucleotides not matched to a gene: 14. This CDR3 contains 19 residues. Germline loops: CDR1 MNHNS, CDR2 SASEGT. The genes are TRBV6-1 and TRBJ2-2; 10 bases map to TRBD2. The material sequenced was peripheral blood, taken on day 0 of AZD1222 vaccination. The receptor's source is an adult in good health. This CDR3 is CASSDWVAGGLLRTGELFF. Here the CDR3 DNA reads TGTGCCAGCAGTGATTGGGTAGCGGGAGGCCTGTTGCGCACCGGGGAGCTGTTTTTT.